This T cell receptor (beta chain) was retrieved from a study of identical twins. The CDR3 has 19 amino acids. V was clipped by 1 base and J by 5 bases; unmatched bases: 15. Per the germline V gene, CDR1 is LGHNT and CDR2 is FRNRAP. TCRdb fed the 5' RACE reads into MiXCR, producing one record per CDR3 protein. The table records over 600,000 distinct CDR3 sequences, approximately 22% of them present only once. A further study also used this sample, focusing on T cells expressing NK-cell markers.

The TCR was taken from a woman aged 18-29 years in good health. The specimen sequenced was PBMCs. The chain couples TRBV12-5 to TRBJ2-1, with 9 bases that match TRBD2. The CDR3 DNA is TGTGCTAGTGGTTTGGGTCCTTTTAGCGGGAGCCCTTCCCACAATGAGCAGTTCTTC. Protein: CASGLGPFSGSPSHNEQFF.